This T cell receptor (beta chain) stems from a study of radiation and T cells in renal cell carcinoma. TCRdb's table, derived via immunoSEQ multiplex PCR, lists solely in-frame clones and lacks some. The repertoire includes 160,000 or so clones, roughly 90% of them detected once, and roughly 13% sits in the top ten. The germline V gene encodes CDR1 KGHSH and CDR2 LQKENI. Trimming removed 3 bases from V and 11 bases from J, with 10 bases in between. The CDR3 is 12 amino acids. This sample's time point: blood 2 weeks post-SBRT. Indicated treatment: 15 Gy SBRT to primary tumor, nephrectomy 4 weeks later. This clone was detected ten times or more.

This sequence originates from a woman aged 50 to 60 with renal cell carcinoma. Sequenced material: blood, taken from a patient whose treatment included radiotherapy and nephrectomy. V and J are TRBV18 and TRBJ1-4; D is uncertain. The CDR3 sequence is CASSPSATKLFF. The CDR3 DNA follows: TGTGCCAGCTCACCGTCAGCAACTAAACTGTTTTTT.